These 12 T cell receptor beta chains were sequenced from one sample in a study of PD-L1 blockade in urothelial cancer. The table came from immunoSEQ multiplex PCR; TCRdb's copy has only in-frame clones and leaves some out. The sample holds 70,000 to 85,000 clones, 90% seen once. As to time point: pretreatment peripheral blood. Source: PBMCs, taken around atezolizumab (anti-PD-L1) treatment. Source of these receptors: a man aged 70-80 years with urothelial cancer.

The chain is built from TRBV28 and TRBJ2-5, with D tentatively TRBD2 (5 bases). The CDR3 is made up of 15 amino acids. The V end was cut by 4 bases, the J end by 5 bases, with 17 bases between. CDR1 MDHEN and CDR2 SYDVKM come from the germline V gene. The CDR3 coding sequence is TGTGCCAGCAGTTCTCCTCGGGGAGAATCCGAGACCCAGTACTTC. Translated: CASSSPRGESETQYF. The entire variable domain, with the rest obtained from reference TRBV28 and TRBJ2-5, is as follows: DVKVTQSSRYLVKRTGEKVFLECVQDMDHENMFWYRQDPGLGLRLIYFSYDVKMKEKGDIPEGYSVSREKKERFSLILESASTNQTSMYLCASSSPRGESETQYFGPGTRLLVL.

V gene TRBV27 combines with J gene TRBJ2-7; D gene unclear. Trimming pared 5 bases from V and 3 bases from J, leaving 11 bases between. The CDR3 runs 13 residues. Germline V gene data show CDR1 as MNHEY and CDR2 as SMNVEV (reference sequence). CDR3 sequence reads: CASSRGINYEQYF. CDR3 sequence (DNA): TGTGCCAGCAGTCGCGGAATCAACTACGAGCAGTACTTC.

The rearrangement links TRBV28 to TRBJ2-1; 7 nucleotides line up with TRBD2. Germline V gene lookup returns CDR1 MDHEN and CDR2 SYDVKM. The CDR3 is made up of 15 amino acids. J lost 5 bases, V lost 5 bases, and 9 bases had no gene match. The CDR3 nucleotides read TGTGCCAGCAGTCCGTTGGGAGGGCGAAACAATGAGCAGTTCTTC. Its protein is CASSPLGGRNNEQFF.

The rearrangement links TRBV14 to TRBJ2-7; D unclear. This CDR3 contains 12 residues. Per germline, CDR1 SGHDN and CDR2 FVKESK. Trimming took off 4 bases at V and 3 bases at J, with 7 bases between the two ends. The CDR3 sequence is CASSLVSYEQYF. The CDR3 DNA reads as TGTGCCAGCAGCCTAGTTAGCTACGAGCAGTACTTC.

This clone was observed once. This rearrangement joins TRBV30 to TRBJ2-1; tentatively, D is TRBD2 (6 bases). V dropped 7 bases and J dropped 2 bases, with 12 bases sitting between them. The CDR3 length is 13 residues. Germline loops: CDR1 GTSNPN, CDR2 SVGIG (reference sequence). The CDR3 region is CASGRDTYNEQFF. DNA of the CDR3: TGTGCCTCAGGGCGGGATACCTACAATGAGCAGTTCTTC.

The chain recombines TRBV6-1 with TRBJ1-4; tentative D call: TRBD1 (5 bases). V shed 3 bases and J shed 4 bases, with 12 bases lying between them. CDR1 is MNHNS, CDR2 SASEGT, per germline. The CDR3 is 15 residues long. The CDR3 region is CASSDLTGFNEKLFF. For the CDR3, the DNA is TGTGCCAGCAGTGACCTTACAGGATTTAATGAAAAACTGTTTTTT.

The rearrangement uses TRBV2 and TRBJ2-7, with 8 bases aligning to TRBD1. Trimming took 7 bases from V and 4 from J; bases not matched to a gene: 3. Germline loops: CDR1 SNHLY, CDR2 FYNNEI. The CDR3 has 12 residues. For the CDR3, the DNA is TGTGCCAGCATTGACAGGGGTTACGAGCAGTACTTC. Amino acids: CASIDRGYEQYF.

This sequence joins TRBV11-2 and TRBJ1-1, with TRBD1 matching over 8 bases. This CDR3 is 15 amino acids long. V shed 1 base, J shed 3 bases, and the junction held 4 bases outside the gene matches. The V gene's germline CDR1 is SGHAT and CDR2 FQNNGV. CDR3 DNA: TGTGCCAGCAGCTTAGGAAACAGGGGGTACACTGAAGCTTTCTTT. Encoded protein: CASSLGNRGYTEAFF.

This sequence joins TRBV11-3 and TRBJ2-7; 8 positions match TRBD1. The CDR3 loop spans 15 amino acids. Germline CDR1 and CDR2: SGHNT and YENEEA. With 5 bases clipped from V and 2 bases from J, the junction kept 8 bases outside the gene matches. Here the CDR3 reads CASSPRQGTAYEQYF. The CDR3, as DNA: TGTGCCAGCAGCCCCCGACAGGGGACGGCCTACGAGCAGTACTTC.

The chain has TRBV11-2 and TRBJ2-1; 7 positions agree with TRBD2. CDR3 length: 13 residues. Germline trimming cut 5 bases from V and 9 bases from J; bases unmatched to any gene: 7. Germline assignment: CDR1 SGHAT and CDR2 FQNNGV. CDR3 nucleotides: TGTGCCAGCAGCGGTCCTCAGCGGGGTGAGCAGTTCTTC. This gives the protein CASSGPQRGEQFF. Filled out from reference TRBV11-2 and TRBJ2-1, the complete variable domain reads EAGVAQSPRYKIIEKRQSVAFWCNPISGHATLYWYQQILGQGPKLLIQFQNNGVVDDSQLPKDRFSAERLKGVDSTLKIQPAKLEDSAVYLCASSGPQRGEQFFGPGTRLTVL.

This chain links TRBV19 with TRBJ2-7, with a weak D call TRBD1 (6 bases). The CDR3 runs to 14 residues. Germline CDR1 and CDR2: LNHDA and SQIVND (reference sequence). Trimming left V 3 bases short and J 0 bases short, with 9 bases between. CDR3 region: CASSIPGDSYEQYF. The CDR3, as DNA: TGTGCCAGTAGTATCCCAGGGGACTCCTACGAGCAGTACTTC.

J is TRBJ1-1 and V is TRBV6-5, with D tentatively TRBD1 (6 bases). There are 14 residues in the CDR3. Germline loops: CDR1 MNHEY, CDR2 SVGAGI. The V end lost 2 bases, the J end lost 11 bases, and 18 bases lay between the germline ends. The CDR3 here is CASSYPGGGGKAFF. CDR3 in DNA: TGTGCCAGCAGTTACCCTGGCGGGGGGGGCAAGGCTTTCTTT.